These 31 T cell receptor beta chains originate from one sample sequenced in a study of T cells in localized non-small cell lung cancer. The protocol was immunoSEQ multiplex PCR, while the TCRdb copy is restricted to in-frame clones and leaves out a portion. The table includes 50,000 to 70,000 clones, roughly nine tenths detected once. The specimen was peripheral blood, collected before any cancer treatment. These receptors were taken from a man aged 35-69 years with stage I lung adenocarcinoma.

V gene TRBV5-6 combines with J gene TRBJ2-1; D is unclear. This CDR3 spans 13 amino acids. V was trimmed by 6 bases and J by 6 bases, leaving 13 bases between them. Germline V gene sequence: CDR1 SGHDT, CDR2 YYEEEE. CDR3: CASTPRVPNEQFF. The CDR3 region has the DNA TGTGCCAGCACCCCCCGGGTTCCCAATGAGCAGTTCTTC.

J is TRBJ1-3 and V is TRBV30; D not resolved. The CDR3 is made up of 13 amino acids. The V gene's germline CDR1 is GTSNPN and CDR2 SVGIG (reference sequence). V was cut by 3 bases and J by 2 bases, with 8 bases left in between. Written as DNA, the CDR3 is TGTGCCTGGAGAGGTGGGCCTGGAAACACCATATATTTT. This translates into CAWRGGPGNTIYF.

The chain couples TRBV6-5 to TRBJ2-5; 9 bases are a match to TRBD1. Losses at the gene ends were 4 bases for V and 1 base for J; bases not matched to a gene: 4. CDR1 and CDR2 from the germline V gene are MNHEY and SVGAGI. The CDR3 runs 15 residues. The CDR3 bases are TGTGCCAGCAGTTTACAGGGGGCGGCCCAAGAGACCCAGTACTTC. As protein: CASSLQGAAQETQYF.

V is TRBV28 and J is TRBJ2-3, with D hard to call. CDR3 length: 11 amino acids. Trimming stripped 3 bases from V and 4 bases from J, with 2 bases between. Per the germline V gene, CDR1 is MDHEN and CDR2 is SYDVKM. CDR3 sequence (DNA): TGTGCCAGCAGTTTGGCAGATACGCAGTATTTT. Its protein product is CASSLADTQYF.

V is TRBV15 and J is TRBJ1-4; D gene unclear. Germline lookup yields CDR1 LNHNV and CDR2 YYDKDF (reference sequence). Trimming left V 0 bases short and J 3 bases short, with 8 bases between. The CDR3 consists of 15 residues. The CDR3 loop reads CATSRDGRSNEKLFF. The CDR3 bases are TGTGCCACCAGCAGAGATGGCAGATCTAATGAAAAACTGTTTTTT.

CDR3 sequence: CAIKEDRDTEAFF. In DNA, the CDR3 is TGTGCCATCAAGGAAGACAGGGACACTGAAGCTTTCTTT. The chain combines TRBV10-3 with TRBJ1-1; 7 bases agree with TRBD1. With V trimmed by 7 bases and J by 3 bases, 5 bases remained unmatched. From germline, CDR1 is ENHRY and CDR2 SYGVKD. The CDR3 totals 13 residues.

The gene calls are TRBV5-5 and TRBJ2-2; a possible D gene is TRBD2 (6 bases). V lost 2 bases to trimming and J lost 0 bases, with 17 bases between them. The CDR3 covers 18 residues. The germline gives CDR1 SGHKS, CDR2 YYEKEE (reference sequence). This CDR3 is CASSFAPSGRANTGELFF. For the CDR3, the DNA is TGTGCCAGCAGCTTCGCCCCAAGCGGGCGGGCGAACACCGGGGAGCTGTTTTTT.

V gene TRBV6-1 combines with J gene TRBJ2-5; D perhaps matches TRBD1 (6 bases). The CDR3 is 15 amino acids. V shed 5 bases and J shed 5 bases, with 18 bases lying between them. CDR1 and CDR2 from the germline V gene are MNHNS and SASEGT. The CDR3 loop reads CASSNEAGEGETQYF. The CDR3 region has the DNA TGTGCCAGCAGTAATGAGGCAGGGGAAGGGGAGACCCAGTACTTC.

The chain joins TRBV7-3 to TRBJ2-1, with a tentative D call TRBD1 (5 bases). CDR3 length: 16 residues. Per the germline V gene, CDR1 is SGHTA and CDR2 is FQGTGA. V shed 5 bases and J shed 1 base, with 15 bases lying between them. As DNA, the CDR3 is TGTGCCAGCAGCGCAGAAGGGGCGGTTTCCTACAATGAGCAGTTCTTC. Translated: CASSAEGAVSYNEQFF.

As regards this clone: One junction end disagrees with the germline gene, perhaps due to a read error. The chain uses TRBV7-8 and TRBJ2-7, with 12 nucleotides matching TRBD2. The CDR3 totals 14 residues. Germline CDR1 SGHVS, CDR2 FQNEAQ. The CDR3 coding sequence is TGTGCCAGCAGCCTAGCGGGAGGGTCCTACGAGCAGTACTTC. This gives the protein CASSLAGGSYEQYF. Full variable domain (remainder filled in from reference TRBV7-8 and TRBJ2-7): GAGVSQSPRYKVAKRGQDVALRCDPISGHVSLFWYQQALGQGPEFLTYFQNEAQLDKSGLPSDRFFAERPEGSVSTLKIQRTQQEDSAVYLCASSLAGGSYEQYFGPGTRLTVT.

V is TRBV9 and J is TRBJ2-7; tentative D call: TRBD2 (6 bases). Germline V lookup: CDR1 SGDLS, CDR2 YYNGEE. The CDR3 consists of 15 residues. V was clipped by 0 bases and J by 0 bases, with 10 bases between them. CDR3 loop: CASSVDGSLSYEQYF. The CDR3 nucleotides are TGTGCCAGCAGCGTAGACGGGAGCCTCTCCTACGAGCAGTACTTC.

This clone occurred once. The chain couples TRBV28 to TRBJ2-7, with D perhaps matching TRBD1 or TRBD2 (5 bases each). The CDR3 contains 15 residues. Between the trimmed V and J ends, which lost 3 bases and 6 bases, there was a span of 18 bases. Germline V CDR1 and CDR2: MDHEN, SYDVKM. The DNA of the CDR3 is TGTGCCAGCAGTTTTTATTCAGGGAGCATCGGCGAGCAGTACTTC. This codes for CASSFYSGSIGEQYF.

The J gene is TRBJ1-4, the V gene TRBV5-1; 7 bases match TRBD1. Germline CDR1 reads SGHRS; CDR2 reads YFSETQ. J lost 4 bases, V lost 1 base, and 4 bases had no gene match. The CDR3 is made up of 15 amino acids. The CDR3 bases are TGCGCCAGCAGCTTGAACACAGGGGTTAATGAAAAACTGTTTTTT. This codes for CASSLNTGVNEKLFF.

The chain recombines TRBV7-9 with TRBJ2-5; no clear D gene. The CDR3 has 12 residues. The V end lost 0 bases, the J end lost 5 bases, and 4 bases lay between the germline ends. In germline, CDR1 is SEHNR, CDR2 FQNEAQ (reference sequence). For the CDR3, the DNA is TGTGCCAGCAGCTTAGCGCTGGAGACCCAGTACTTC. Amino acid sequence: CASSLALETQYF.

The V gene is TRBV15, the J gene TRBJ2-1; no reliable D call. V lost 0 bases and J lost 8, with 5 bases in between. The CDR3 is 12 amino acids. CDR1 and CDR2 (germline): LNHNV, YYDKDF (reference sequence). The CDR3 sequence is CATSRDGYEQFF. The CDR3 region has the DNA TGTGCCACCAGCAGAGATGGGTATGAGCAGTTCTTC.

The chain recombines TRBV5-6 with TRBJ2-3; tentative D call: TRBD2 (6 bases). CDR1 is SGHDT, CDR2 YYEEEE, per germline. CDR3 length equals 15 residues. Trimming stripped 2 bases from V and 2 bases from J, with 12 bases between. The CDR3 DNA sequence: TGTGCCAGCAGCTTCGCGGGACCCTACACAGATACGCAGTATTTT. Encoded protein: CASSFAGPYTDTQYF.

Only one count was recorded for this clone. The chain is built from TRBV7-3 and TRBJ2-6; D unclear. The CDR3 length is 13 residues. V lost 2 bases to trimming and J lost 4 bases, with 3 bases between them. CDR1 is SGHTA and CDR2 is FQGTGA in the germline V gene. The CDR3 DNA reads TGTGCCAGCAGCTTAGCCGGGGCCAACGTCCTGACTTTC. It translates to CASSLAGANVLTF.

This chain joins TRBV15 and TRBJ1-3; D remains unclear. This CDR3 spans 14 amino acids. Trimming left V 8 bases short and J 0 bases short, with 11 bases between. Germline CDR1 and CDR2: LNHNV and YYDKDF (reference sequence). The CDR3 bases are TGTGCCACCTCCCGCCGGGGCTCTGGAAACACCATATATTTT. This encodes CATSRRGSGNTIYF.

This sequence joins TRBV27 and TRBJ2-1; 7 bases fit TRBD1. From germline, CDR1 is MNHEY and CDR2 SMNVEV (reference sequence). V was pared by 0 bases and J by 4 bases, with 3 bases of the junction left unmatched. This CDR3 is 15 amino acids long. The CDR3, as DNA: TGTGCCAGCAGTTTATCAGGGGGCGCTTACAATGAGCAGTTCTTC. It codes for CASSLSGGAYNEQFF.

V and J are TRBV10-2 and TRBJ2-7; D call uncertain. V dropped 7 bases and J dropped 5 bases, with 18 bases sitting between them. This CDR3 comprises 14 residues. Germline CDR1 WSHSY, CDR2 SAAADI. The CDR3 DNA sequence: TGCGCCAGCACCCCATGGCGTGGGTTCAACGAGCAGTACTTC. Translating gives CASTPWRGFNEQYF.

The CDR3 sequence: CASSLLPGLAEQYF. CDR3 bases: TGTGCCAGCAGTTTATTGCCAGGGTTGGCCGAGCAGTACTTC. The rearrangement links TRBV27 to TRBJ2-7; the D gene is possibly TRBD1 (5 bases). Germline V gene sequence: CDR1 MNHEY, CDR2 SMNVEV (reference sequence). This CDR3 is built from 14 residues. With 1 base removed from V and 6 bases from J, the gap between germline ends came to 13 bases.

This clone was detected only a few times. V gene TRBV28 combines with J gene TRBJ2-1, with 11 nucleotides matching TRBD2. The germline V gene encodes CDR1 MDHEN and CDR2 SYDVKM. The CDR3 spans 14 residues. The trim removed 4 bases at V and 6 bases at J, leaving 2 bases unmatched. CDR3 residues: CASSSLAGANEQFF. The DNA of the CDR3 is TGTGCCAGCAGTTCACTAGCGGGAGCCAATGAGCAGTTCTTC.

The chain uses TRBV5-4 and TRBJ2-5; maybe TRBD2 (6 bases). The CDR3 length is 15 residues. CDR1 and CDR2 from the germline V gene are SGHNT and YYREEE (reference sequence). V was cut by 1 base and J by 2 bases, with 12 bases left in between. The CDR3 DNA follows: TGTGCCAGCAGCTTGCCTAGCGCGAATCAAGAGACCCAGTACTTC. It is translated as CASSLPSANQETQYF.

V is TRBV6-5 and J is TRBJ2-3; perhaps D is TRBD1 or TRBD2 (7 bases each). V lost 10 bases to trimming and J lost 4 bases, with 15 bases between them. The CDR3 runs to 13 residues. Germline V CDR1 and CDR2: MNHEY, SVGAGI. CDR3 sequence: CATRQGGADTQYF. The DNA for the CDR3 is TGTGCCACCCGACAGGGAGGGGCAGATACGCAGTATTTT.

V gene TRBV2 combines with J gene TRBJ2-1, with no clear D. The V and J ends lost 4 bases and 0 bases respectively, with 13 bases between them. The CDR3 has 16 amino acids. Germline V gene lookup returns CDR1 SNHLY and CDR2 FYNNEI. CDR3 sequence: CASSVAEPSSYNEQFF. The DNA for the CDR3 is TGTGCCAGCAGTGTAGCCGAACCCAGCTCCTACAATGAGCAGTTCTTC.

The chain carries TRBV7-9 and TRBJ2-7; D is possibly TRBD1 (5 bases). V lost 0 bases and J 5 bases, leaving 11 bases between the germline ends. Germline CDR1 reads SEHNR; CDR2 reads FQNEAQ (reference sequence). This CDR3 is built from 14 residues. CDR3 DNA sequence: TGTGCCAGCAGCTTAGCCAGGGCGCTGCACGAGCAGTACTTC. Amino acids: CASSLARALHEQYF.

The chain uses TRBV30 and TRBJ1-4; TRBD1 aligns across 7 bases. The germline CDR1 and CDR2 sequences are GTSNPN and SVGIG (reference sequence). J gave up 6 bases and V 5 bases, and 12 bases lay outside the gene matches. The CDR3 sequence is 15 residues long. CDR3 nucleotides: TGTGCCTGGCAATCCCTGACAGGGTGGTATGAAAAACTGTTTTTT. Translated, it gives CAWQSLTGWYEKLFF.

The gene calls are TRBV5-1 and TRBJ2-7; D might be TRBD1 (5 bases). Trimming removed 0 bases from V and 1 base from J, with 11 bases in between. Germline V gives CDR1 SGHRS, CDR2 YFSETQ. The CDR3 loop spans 15 amino acids. Here the CDR3 DNA reads TGCGCCAGCAGCTTGGGGCCAGGGCGGTCCTACGAGCAGTACTTC. This sequence encodes CASSLGPGRSYEQYF. The full variable domain, its missing parts supplied by reference TRBV5-1 and TRBJ2-7, is KAGVTQTPRYLIKTRGQQVTLSCSPISGHRSVSWYQQTPGQGLQFLFEYFSETQRNKGNFPGRFSGRQFSNSRSEMNVSTLELGDSALYLCASSLGPGRSYEQYFGPGTRLTVT.

The rearrangement uses TRBV2 and TRBJ2-1; 7 nucleotides agree with TRBD2. There are 13 residues in the CDR3. V was pared by 8 bases and J by 7 bases, with 8 bases of the junction left unmatched. Germline CDR1 is SNHLY and CDR2 is FYNNEI. The CDR3 DNA is TGTGCCAGCGGGGAGGGTTTGAGGAATGAGCAGTTCTTC. Its translation is CASGEGLRNEQFF.

The sample holds one count of this clone. The genes are TRBV19 and TRBJ1-5, with D possibly TRBD1 on 5 matching bases. Germline CDR1 LNHDA, CDR2 SQIVND (reference sequence). V lost 7 bases, J lost 5 bases, and 15 bases lay in between. The CDR3 runs to 14 residues. This CDR3 is CASNDSGDDQPQHF. The CDR3, as DNA: TGTGCCAGTAATGACAGCGGGGACGATCAGCCCCAGCATTTT.

The chain has TRBV5-1 and TRBJ2-3; 8 bases are a match to TRBD2. The CDR3 runs 16 residues. V lost 0 bases and J lost 4; bases outside the gene matches: 7. Germline assignment: CDR1 SGHRS and CDR2 YFSETQ. DNA of the CDR3: TGCGCCAGCAGCTTGGCTCGGGCGGGAGGTGCAGATACGCAGTATTTT. Its translation is CASSLARAGGADTQYF.